A selection of T cell receptor beta chains follows, all from one sample in a study of identical twins. TCRdb used MiXCR to reprocess the 5' RACE reads, holding one entry per CDR3 protein. The sample yields roughly 290,000 distinct CDR3 sequences, roughly 9% seen once. In addition, the sample was reused for a study of yellow fever vaccine responses in identical twins.

Sequenced: CD8+ T cells sorted from blood. Source of these receptors: a woman younger than 30 in good health. Each CDR3 is given with its conserved first and last residue. The order of the fields is J gene, V gene, D gene, CDR3 protein. D genes are given only for firm matches.

>TRBJ2-7|TRBV5-1|NA
CASRSLARSSYEQYF
>TRBJ2-7|TRBV6-1|NA
CAIAESYEQYF
>TRBJ2-1|TRBV20-1|NA
CSARDIIMSSYNEQFF
>TRBJ2-4|TRBV3-1|NA
CASSQGEPPGNIQYF
>TRBJ2-1|TRBV4-2|TRBD2
CASSQDPSGGNEQFF
>TRBJ1-1|TRBV29-1|NA
CSVESERAAAEAFF
>TRBJ2-5|TRBV10-3|TRBD2
CAISESAGQPQETQYF
>TRBJ2-6|TRBV19|NA
CASTSGWISGANVLTF
>TRBJ2-1|TRBV11-2|TRBD2
CASSSGLAGGHTYNEQFF
>TRBJ2-1|TRBV28|NA
CASSLRSGFLYNEQFF
>TRBJ2-7|TRBV7-9|NA
CASSGLLTGEQYF
>TRBJ2-7|TRBV6-5|NA
CASSYAAGYYEQYF
>TRBJ1-4|TRBV7-9|TRBD1
CASKKTGTLEKLFF
>TRBJ2-3|TRBV10-2|TRBD2
CASSETIAGGITDTQYF
>TRBJ2-7|TRBV29-1|NA
CSVEELRGGEQYF
>TRBJ2-1|TRBV27|NA
CASSLDTDNEQFF
>TRBJ2-1|TRBV13|TRBD2
CASSRRGESYNEQFF
>TRBJ2-1|TRBV20-1|TRBD2
CSARDTASGRTYNEQFF
>TRBJ2-7|TRBV4-3|NA
CASSQDRLASYEQYF
>TRBJ2-5|TRBV7-2|TRBD1
CASISSPDRAQETQYF
>TRBJ2-7|TRBV27|NA
CASSLGAGSSYEQYF
>TRBJ2-1|TRBV7-8|NA
CASSLAGPLLEFF
>TRBJ2-5|TRBV30|NA
CAWSSSSRQETQYF
>TRBJ1-1|TRBV5-1|TRBD1
CASSPWGQGATEAFF
>TRBJ2-7|TRBV12-3/TRBV12-4|TRBD2
CASSHLSAGVYEQYF
>TRBJ2-1|TRBV7-9|NA
CASSFFTGTYNEQFF